This T cell receptor beta chain is from a study of regulatory T cells in long-lasting Graves disease. Study outcomes and limitations: Only a small sample size was used, which may have cut accuracy.

Investigators prepared the TCR beta libraries by applying iRepertoire HTBI primers and Arm-PCR of CDR3 regions. MiXCR, run by TCRdb on the multiplex PCR reads, gives a single entry per CDR3 protein. The sample gives 300,000 to 450,000 distinct CDR3 sequences, 15% of which show up once; 22% is in the top ten. About this clonotype: Its antigen remains unknown.

Time point indicated: newly diagnosed GD, antithyroid drugs for less than 3 months. The TCR library was prepared using RNA isolated from PBMCs. V lost 9 bases, J lost 6 bases, and 4 bases stayed unmatched. CDR3 size: 11 residues. Germline V gives CDR1 LNHDA, CDR2 SQIVND (reference sequence). The origin of this receptor is a female donor with Graves disease. Sequenced material: peripheral blood mononuclear cells (PBMCs), taken at new diagnosis, from a patient treated with antithyroid drugs. V usage is TRBV19 and J usage is TRBJ1-1; TRBD1 matches 7 bases. CDR3 region: CASQGGPEAFF. CDR3 DNA sequence: TGTGCCAGCCAAGGGGGCCCTGAAGCTTTCTTT.